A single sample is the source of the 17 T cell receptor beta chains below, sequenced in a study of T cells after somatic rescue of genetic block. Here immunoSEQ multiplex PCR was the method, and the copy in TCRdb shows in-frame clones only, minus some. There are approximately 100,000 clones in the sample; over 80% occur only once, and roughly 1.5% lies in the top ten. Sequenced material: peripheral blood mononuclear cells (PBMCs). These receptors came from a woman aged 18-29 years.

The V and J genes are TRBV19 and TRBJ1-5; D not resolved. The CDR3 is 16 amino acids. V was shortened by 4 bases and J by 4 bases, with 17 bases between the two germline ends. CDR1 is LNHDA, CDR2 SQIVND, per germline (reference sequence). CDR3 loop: CASSTGPGQKNQPQHF. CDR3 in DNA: TGTGCCAGTAGTACAGGCCCGGGTCAGAAGAATCAGCCCCAGCATTTT.

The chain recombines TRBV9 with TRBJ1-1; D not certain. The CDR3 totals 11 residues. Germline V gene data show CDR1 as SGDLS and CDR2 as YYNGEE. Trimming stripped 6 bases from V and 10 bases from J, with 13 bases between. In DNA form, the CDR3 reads TGTGCCAGCATAGGAAGAGCCGGAGCTTTCTTT. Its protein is CASIGRAGAFF.

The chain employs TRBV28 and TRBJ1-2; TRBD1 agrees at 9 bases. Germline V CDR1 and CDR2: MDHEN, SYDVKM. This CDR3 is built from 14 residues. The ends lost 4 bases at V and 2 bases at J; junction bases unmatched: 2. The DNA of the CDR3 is TGTGCCAGCAGTTCCGGGACAGGGAACTATGGCTACACCTTC. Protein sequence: CASSSGTGNYGYTF.

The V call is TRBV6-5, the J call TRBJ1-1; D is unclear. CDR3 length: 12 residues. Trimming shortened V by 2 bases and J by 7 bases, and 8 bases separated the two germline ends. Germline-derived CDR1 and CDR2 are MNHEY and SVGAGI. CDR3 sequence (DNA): TGTGCCAGCAGTTACCCCCCGGGTGAAGCTTTCTTT. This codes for CASSYPPGEAFF.

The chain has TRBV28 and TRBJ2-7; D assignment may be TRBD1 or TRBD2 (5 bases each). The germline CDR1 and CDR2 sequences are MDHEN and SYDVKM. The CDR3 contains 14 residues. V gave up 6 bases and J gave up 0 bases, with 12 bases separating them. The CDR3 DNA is TGTGCCAGCAGCCCAACCGGGACCTCCTACGAGCAGTACTTC. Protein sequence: CASSPTGTSYEQYF.

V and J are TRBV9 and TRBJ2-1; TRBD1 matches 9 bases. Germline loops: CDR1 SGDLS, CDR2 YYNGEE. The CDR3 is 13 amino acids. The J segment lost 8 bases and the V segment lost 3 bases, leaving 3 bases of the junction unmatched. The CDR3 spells CASSETGGYEQFF. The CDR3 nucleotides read TGTGCCAGCAGCGAAACAGGGGGCTATGAGCAGTTCTTC. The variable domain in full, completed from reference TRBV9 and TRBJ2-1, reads DSGVTQTPKHLITATGQRVTLRCSPRSGDLSVYWYQQSLDQGLQFLIQYYNGEERAKGNILERFSAQQFPDLHSELNLSSLELGDSALYFCASSETGGYEQFFGPGTRLTVL.

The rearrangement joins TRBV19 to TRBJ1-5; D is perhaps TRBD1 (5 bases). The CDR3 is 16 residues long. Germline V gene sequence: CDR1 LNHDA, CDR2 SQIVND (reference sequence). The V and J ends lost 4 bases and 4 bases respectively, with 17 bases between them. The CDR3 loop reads CASSTSGTPWNQPQHF. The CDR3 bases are TGTGCCAGTAGTACCTCCGGGACGCCGTGGAATCAGCCCCAGCATTTT.

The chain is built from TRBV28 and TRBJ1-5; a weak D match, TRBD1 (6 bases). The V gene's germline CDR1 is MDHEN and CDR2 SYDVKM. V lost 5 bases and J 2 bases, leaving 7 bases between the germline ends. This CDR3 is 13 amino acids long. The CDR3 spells CASSRQGNQPQHF. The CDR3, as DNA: TGTGCCAGCAGTCGACAGGGCAATCAGCCCCAGCATTTT.

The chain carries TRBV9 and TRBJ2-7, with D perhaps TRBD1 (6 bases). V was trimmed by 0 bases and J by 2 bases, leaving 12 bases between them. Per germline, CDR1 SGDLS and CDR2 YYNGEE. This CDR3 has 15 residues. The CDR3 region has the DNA TGTGCCAGCAGCGTAGGTGTCGACAGGACCTACGAGCAGTACTTC. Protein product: CASSVGVDRTYEQYF.

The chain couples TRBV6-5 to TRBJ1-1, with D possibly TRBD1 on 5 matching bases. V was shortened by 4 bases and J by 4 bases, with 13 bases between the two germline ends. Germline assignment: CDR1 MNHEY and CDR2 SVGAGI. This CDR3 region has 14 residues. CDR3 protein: CASSWGRGVTEAFF. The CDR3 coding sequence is TGTGCCAGCAGTTGGGGACGGGGGGTCACTGAAGCTTTCTTT.

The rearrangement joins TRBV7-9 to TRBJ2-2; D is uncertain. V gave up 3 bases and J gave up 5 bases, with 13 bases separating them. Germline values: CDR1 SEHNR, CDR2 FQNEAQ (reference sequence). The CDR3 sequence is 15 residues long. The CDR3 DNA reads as TGTGCCAGCAGCTTTCTTGGCACTCAGACCGGGGAGCTGTTTTTT. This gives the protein CASSFLGTQTGELFF.

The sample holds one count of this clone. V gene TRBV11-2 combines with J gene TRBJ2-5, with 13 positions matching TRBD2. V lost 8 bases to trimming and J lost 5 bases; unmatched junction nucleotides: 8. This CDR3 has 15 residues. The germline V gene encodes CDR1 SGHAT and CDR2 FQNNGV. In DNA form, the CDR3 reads TGTGCCAGCGCGGGACTAGCGGGAAACGCGGAGACCCAGTACTTC. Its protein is CASAGLAGNAETQYF.

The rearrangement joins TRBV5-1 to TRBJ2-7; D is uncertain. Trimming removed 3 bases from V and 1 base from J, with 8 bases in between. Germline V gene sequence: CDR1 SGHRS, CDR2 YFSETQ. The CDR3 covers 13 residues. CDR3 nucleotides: TGCGCCAGCAGCTCGGCTCGGTCCTACGAGCAGTACTTC. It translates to CASSSARSYEQYF.

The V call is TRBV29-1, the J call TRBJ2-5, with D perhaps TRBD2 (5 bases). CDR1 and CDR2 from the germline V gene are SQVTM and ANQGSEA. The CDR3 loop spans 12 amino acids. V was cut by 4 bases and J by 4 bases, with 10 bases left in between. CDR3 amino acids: CSVVTRLETQYF. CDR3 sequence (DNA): TGCAGCGTTGTAACTAGGTTAGAGACCCAGTACTTC.

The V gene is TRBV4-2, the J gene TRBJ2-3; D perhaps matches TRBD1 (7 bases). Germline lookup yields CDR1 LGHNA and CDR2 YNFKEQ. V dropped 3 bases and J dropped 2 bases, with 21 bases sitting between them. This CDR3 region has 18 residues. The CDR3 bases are TGTGCCAGCAGCCATCCAGGGGGGCTAGGAGGTACCACAGATACGCAGTATTTT. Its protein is CASSHPGGLGGTTDTQYF.

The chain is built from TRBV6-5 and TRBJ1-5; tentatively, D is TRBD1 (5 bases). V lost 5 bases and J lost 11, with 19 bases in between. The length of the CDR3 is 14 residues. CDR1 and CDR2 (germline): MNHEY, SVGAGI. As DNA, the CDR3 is TGTGCCAGCAGTCCGCGTGATGGGGGGACGGCCCAGCATTTT. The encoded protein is CASSPRDGGTAQHF.

CDR3 coding DNA: TGTGCCAGCAGTGAGTTGTTCGGGCAGGGCCAAGAGACCCAGTACTTC. As protein: CASSELFGQGQETQYF. This chain uses TRBV6-1 with TRBJ2-5; D possibly corresponds to TRBD1 (5 bases). CDR3 length: 16 residues. Trimming cost V 3 bases and J 1 base, with 15 bases left between them. Germline CDR1 reads MNHNS; CDR2 reads SASEGT.